These 26 T cell receptor beta chains were sequenced from one sample in a study of identical twins. In TCRdb, the 5' RACE reads were re-called with MiXCR into one record per CDR3 protein. The table lists around 960,000 distinct CDR3 sequences, roughly an eighth of them singletons. The same sample was also studied in work on yellow fever vaccine responses in identical twins.

Sequencing used PBMCs. Receptors were obtained from a woman aged 18-35 years in good health.

This clonotype was seen ten or more times. The rearrangement joins TRBV28 to TRBJ1-2; 9 bases line up with TRBD1. The germline gives CDR1 MDHEN, CDR2 SYDVKM. V lost 6 bases to trimming and J lost 7 bases; unmatched junction nucleotides: 9. The CDR3 length is 14 residues. CDR3 residues: CASSPNTGGFGYTF. The CDR3 coding sequence is TGTGCCAGCAGCCCCAACACAGGGGGCTTTGGCTACACCTTC.

This clonotype was found a few times. The chain is built from TRBV7-8 and TRBJ2-7; D call uncertain. The CDR3 is 16 residues long. Germline CDR1 and CDR2: SGHVS and FQNEAQ. Between the trimmed V and J ends, which lost 1 base and 4 bases, there was a span of 17 bases. The CDR3, as DNA: TGTGCCAGCAGCTTAGAGTCTTCGTCCATCAATTACGAGCAGTACGTC. Translation gives CASSLESSSINYEQYV.

The sample holds many counts of this clonotype. The rearrangement links TRBV21-1 to TRBJ2-7. TRBV21-1 is an annotated pseudogene. The CDR3 runs to 13 residues. CDR3 nucleotide sequence: TGTGCCAGCAGCAAAGAAAGGTTCCACGAGCAGTACTTC. It is translated as CASSKERFHEQYF.

This clonotype was counted ten times or more. This chain connects TRBV5-1 to TRBJ2-3, with a tentative D call TRBD2 (6 bases). The CDR3 extends over 16 amino acids. The germline gives CDR1 SGHRS, CDR2 YFSETQ. V was pared by 0 bases and J by 4 bases, with 15 bases between. CDR3 nucleotide sequence: TGCGCCAGCAGCTTGGCCGGTCTAGCGTTGTCAGATACGCAGTATTTT. The encoded protein is CASSLAGLALSDTQYF.

This clonotype came up many times. V gene TRBV12-3 or TRBV12-4 combines with J gene TRBJ1-5; TRBD1 is a possible D gene (5 bases). This CDR3 is 16 amino acids long. Trimming cost V 2 bases and J 9 bases, with 20 bases left between them. The CDR3 spells CASSLKSQGGGMPQHF. For the CDR3, the DNA is TGTGCCAGCAGTTTAAAGTCTCAGGGTGGGGGGATGCCCCAGCATTTT.

This clonotype was seen ten or more times. The genes are TRBV10-3 and TRBJ2-2; TRBD2 aligns across 10 bases. The CDR3 contains 14 residues. Germline lookup yields CDR1 ENHRY and CDR2 SYGVKD. V gave up 11 bases and J gave up 2 bases; unmatched junction bases: 5. The CDR3 sequence: CAAGLAPNTGELFF. The CDR3 nucleotides read TGTGCCGCGGGACTAGCGCCTAACACCGGGGAGCTGTTTTTT.

The chain employs TRBV5-1 and TRBJ1-1, with 7 bases matching TRBD1. V lost 0 bases, J lost 0 bases, and 8 bases stayed unmatched. In germline, CDR1 is SGHRS, CDR2 YFSETQ. The CDR3 totals 17 residues. Here the CDR3 reads CASSLETGVYLNTEAFF. Written as DNA, the CDR3 is TGCGCCAGCAGCTTGGAAACAGGGGTGTATTTGAACACTGAAGCTTTCTTT.

This clonotype was detected a few times. The genes are TRBV7-2 and TRBJ2-1; the D gene could be TRBD1 or TRBD2 (6 bases each). This CDR3 contains 15 residues. Trimming stripped 1 base from V and 7 bases from J, with 14 bases between. Germline V gene data show CDR1 as SGHTA and CDR2 as FQGNSA. The CDR3 sequence: CASSLGGAQGNEQFF. The CDR3 coding sequence is TGTGCCAGCAGCTTAGGGGGGGCCCAGGGGAATGAGCAGTTCTTC.

This chain links TRBV7-2 with TRBJ2-5, with D perhaps matching TRBD1 or TRBD2 (6 bases each). The V gene's germline CDR1 is SGHTA and CDR2 FQGNSA. The V end lost 0 bases, the J end lost 5 bases, and 10 bases lay between the germline ends. This CDR3 has 14 residues. CDR3 protein: CASSLAQGRETQYF. The DNA of the CDR3 is TGTGCCAGCAGCTTAGCCCAGGGGAGGGAGACCCAGTACTTC.

The chain joins TRBV4-1 to TRBJ2-1; 9 positions match TRBD2. J was trimmed by 4 bases and V by 4 bases; bases with no gene match: 11. Germline V CDR1 and CDR2: MGHRA, YSYEKL. The CDR3 spans 17 residues. As DNA, the CDR3 is TGCGCCAGCAGCCCTCGGATGGCGGCGGGGGGGTACAATGAGCAGTTCTTC. Protein sequence: CASSPRMAAGGYNEQFF.

A remark on this clonotype: At one end the junction does not follow the germline gene, possibly because of a read error. The V call is TRBV12-3 or TRBV12-4, the J call TRBJ1-5; 9 nucleotides agree with TRBD1. The CDR3 is 13 amino acids. As DNA, the CDR3 is TGTGCCAGCAGAGGACAGGGGAATCAGCCCCTGCATTTT. It specifies CASRGQGNQPLHF.

This clonotype has a handful of counts. The rearrangement joins TRBV10-3 to TRBJ2-1, with TRBD2 matching over 11 bases. The CDR3 consists of 17 residues. Looked up from germline, CDR1 is ENHRY and CDR2 is SYGVKD. The junction had 8 bases not matched to a gene; V was cut back by 3 bases and J by 4 bases. The CDR3, as DNA: TGTGCCATCAGTGACCCTAGCGGGGGGCAAAGATACAATGAGCAGTTCTTC. It encodes CAISDPSGGQRYNEQFF.

The table lists this clonotype with a few counts. The rearrangement joins TRBV3-1 to TRBJ2-3; 8 bases line up with TRBD2. From germline, CDR1 is LGHDT and CDR2 YNNKEL (reference sequence). The length of the CDR3 is 17 residues. With V trimmed by 0 bases and J by 3 bases, 8 bases remained unmatched. This CDR3 is CASSQDPRGGRTDTQYF. In DNA form, the CDR3 reads TGTGCCAGCAGCCAAGATCCCCGGGGGGGCCGGACAGATACGCAGTATTTT.

This clonotype was recorded a few times. The chain couples TRBV6-5 to TRBJ1-1; 8 bases agree with TRBD1. This CDR3 spans 14 amino acids. V shed 4 bases, J shed 4 bases, and the junction held 5 bases outside the gene matches. Germline lookup yields CDR1 MNHEY and CDR2 SVGAGI. CDR3 amino acids: CASSFRDRITEAFF. The CDR3 DNA follows: TGTGCCAGCAGTTTCCGGGACAGGATCACTGAAGCTTTCTTT.

This clonotype has ten or more counts. The CDR3 DNA sequence: TGTGCCAGCAGCCCGGGACGGACGAATTCACCCCTCCACTTT. As protein: CASSPGRTNSPLHF. The V gene is TRBV3-1, the J gene TRBJ1-6; possibly TRBD1 for D (5 bases). With 4 bases removed from V and 7 bases from J, the gap between germline ends came to 11 bases. The CDR3 extends over 14 amino acids. Germline lookup yields CDR1 LGHDT and CDR2 YNNKEL (reference sequence). Looking up the rest from reference TRBV3-1 and TRBJ1-6 gives the full variable domain: DTAVSQTPKYLVTQMGNDKSIKCEQNLGHDTMYWYKQDSKKFLKIMFSYNNKELIINETVPNRFSPKSPDKAHLNLHINSLELGDSAVYFCASSPGRTNSPLHFGNGTRLTVT.

In its sample, this clonotype was seen a few times. CDR3 bases: TGTGCCACCAGAGCGGACAGGGAGGCGGTTGACTATGGCTACACCTTC. Its translation is CATRADREAVDYGYTF. The gene calls are TRBV15 and TRBJ1-2; 8 bases are shared with TRBD1. The germline CDR1 and CDR2 sequences are LNHNV and YYDKDF (reference sequence). J lost 3 bases, V lost 6 bases, and 12 bases had no gene match. This CDR3 has 16 residues.

In this sample, this clonotype turned up a few times. CDR3 coding DNA: TGTGCCAGCAGCCTGATTACAGGGTACAATGAGCAGTTCTTC. Its translation: CASSLITGYNEQFF. V gene TRBV7-9 combines with J gene TRBJ2-1, with a possible D match to TRBD1 (6 bases). V was shortened by 5 bases and J by 4 bases, with 12 bases between the two germline ends. Germline V lookup: CDR1 SEHNR, CDR2 FQNEAQ (reference sequence). The CDR3 totals 14 residues.

The J gene is TRBJ2-7, the V gene TRBV21-1; TRBD1, as called in the table, went unchecked against the DNA. TRBV21-1 is flagged as a pseudogene. This CDR3 has 15 residues. The CDR3 region has the DNA TGTGCCAGCAGCAAAGAGGCAGGGGAAACGTACGAGCAGTACTTC. It is translated as CASSKEAGETYEQYF.

The chain links TRBV20-1 to TRBJ2-3; TRBD2 might be the D (7 bases). The germline CDR1 and CDR2 sequences are DFQATT and SNEGSKA (reference sequence). The CDR3 runs to 14 residues. The ends were cut back, 6 bases at V and 4 bases at J, with 17 bases in the middle. This CDR3 is CSARWGGAADTQYF. DNA for the CDR3: TGCAGTGCCCGGTGGGGGGGCGCCGCAGATACGCAGTATTTT.

V and J are TRBV7-9 and TRBJ2-1; TRBD1 matches 7 bases. J was trimmed by 1 base and V by 5 bases; bases with no gene match: 8. The CDR3 is 16 amino acids. The germline V gene has CDR1 SEHNR and CDR2 FQNEAQ (reference sequence). CDR3 protein: CASSPTGYMSYNEQFF. The DNA for the CDR3 is TGTGCCAGCAGCCCGACAGGGTATATGTCCTACAATGAGCAGTTCTTC. Together with reference TRBV7-9 and TRBJ2-1, the CDR3 gives the full variable domain: DTGVSQNPRHKITKRGQNVTFRCDPISEHNRLYWYRQTLGQGPEFLTYFQNEAQLEKSRLLSDRFSAERPKGSFSTLEIQRTEQGDSAMYLCASSPTGYMSYNEQFFGPGTRLTVL.

This clonotype was recorded a few times. The chain recombines TRBV10-3 with TRBJ1-1; D is perhaps TRBD1 (6 bases). CDR1 ENHRY and CDR2 SYGVKD come from the germline V gene. V dropped 3 bases and J dropped 0 bases, with 17 bases sitting between them. There are 17 residues in the CDR3. The CDR3 DNA reads TGTGCCATCAGTGACTTCTCGAAAGGACAGATGAACACTGAAGCTTTCTTT. This encodes CAISDFSKGQMNTEAFF.

This clonotype was counted a few times. V gene TRBV5-1 combines with J gene TRBJ2-1, with D tentatively TRBD1 (6 bases). The CDR3 extends over 15 amino acids. CDR1 and CDR2 from the germline V gene are SGHRS and YFSETQ. V gave up 3 bases and J gave up 4 bases, with 14 bases separating them. CDR3 sequence reads: CASSSMDSIYNEQFF. The CDR3 DNA follows: TGCGCCAGCAGCTCAATGGACAGTATTTACAATGAGCAGTTCTTC.

The rearrangement links TRBV10-3 to TRBJ2-7, with D possibly TRBD2 on 6 matching bases. This CDR3 region has 15 residues. The ends were cut back, 3 bases at V and 0 bases at J, with 12 bases in the middle. CDR1 and CDR2 (germline): ENHRY, SYGVKD. The CDR3 DNA is TGTGCCATCAGTGAATATCAGGGACTCTCCTACGAGCAGTACTTC. Translated, it gives CAISEYQGLSYEQYF.

This clonotype was found a few times. V is TRBV12-3 or TRBV12-4 and J is TRBJ2-3; TRBD1 matches 7 bases. The V and J ends lost 4 bases and 5 bases, in that order; junction bases with no gene match: 12. CDR3 size: 16 residues. CDR3 bases: TGTGCCAGCAGTTCGCCGACAGGGTCAGTCCGAGATACGCAGTATTTT. Translated: CASSSPTGSVRDTQYF.

In this sample, this clonotype turned up a few times. V and J are TRBV20-1 and TRBJ2-2; 9 bases are a match to TRBD2. The CDR3 consists of 16 residues. Germline CDR1 and CDR2: DFQATT and SNEGSKA (reference sequence). V shed 0 bases, J shed 1 base, and the junction held 3 bases outside the gene matches. The CDR3 nucleotides read TGCAGTGCTAGAGACTTTAGCGGGAGGAACACCGGGGAGCTGTTTTTT. It translates to CSARDFSGRNTGELFF.

This chain links TRBV6-1 with TRBJ2-1; 9 bases fit TRBD1. This CDR3 spans 15 amino acids. V was clipped by 5 bases and J by 1 base; unmatched bases: 3. The germline CDR1 and CDR2 sequences are MNHNS and SASEGT. Here the CDR3 reads CASSPDRGSYNEQFF. CDR3 bases: TGTGCCAGCAGTCCTGACAGGGGGTCCTACAATGAGCAGTTCTTC.